This T cell receptor beta chain is from a study of T cell repertoires in cytomegalovirus infection. TCRdb redid the calling of the reads with MiXCR, one entry per CDR3 protein. Of about 570,000 distinct CDR3 sequences listed, 40% are singletons. As for this clonotype: The antigen remains undetermined.

The V gene's germline CDR1 is SGHTA and CDR2 FQGNSA. This CDR3 spans 15 amino acids. The V gene lost 0 bases and the J gene lost 1 base, with 9 bases spanning the gap. Study-level results: Cumulative frequency (of public TCR beta family members) identified carriers of CMV plus the relevant HLA.

The sample was cultured PBMCs, taken from culture after CMV antigen stimulation. This clonotype was sampled from a human donor in good health (CMV status not recorded). Some clones in this sample may be carry-over from other donors' samples. The rearrangement uses TRBV7-2 and TRBJ1-1; D perhaps matches TRBD1 (6 bases). DNA for the CDR3: TGTGCCAGCAGCTTAGCCTTACAGGGGAACACTGAAGCTTTCTTT. This gives the protein CASSLALQGNTEAFF.